This T cell receptor (beta chain) was documented in a study of post-analysis software for immune sequencing data. The germline V and J ends were trimmed by 2 bases and 5 bases, with 6 bases remaining between them. This CDR3 has 12 residues. Presence of unique molecular identifiers characterized the TCR beta cDNA libraries. In TCRdb, the PCR reads were re-called with MiXCR into one record per CDR3 protein. Among about 430,000 distinct CDR3 sequences listed, over 30% were seen once. With regard to this clonotype: No antigen is known for it.

Notes on the study in general: TRBV5-6, TRBV5-1 and TRBV20-1 were among four or five TRBV segments more frequent in patients than controls.

The sequenced sample was blood. This chain connects TRBV12-3 or TRBV12-4 to TRBJ1-1, with D uncertain. The sequence derives from a girl aged 2 to 10 with multiple sclerosis. CDR3 coding DNA: TGTGCCAGCAGTTTATGGGGAACTGAAGCTTTCTTT. This translates into CASSLWGTEAFF.